Listed here is a single T cell receptor (beta chain). In this sample, this clone turned up once. The antigen it recognizes is unknown. No per-base quality is available; no much larger clone lies one base away. Genomic DNA was extracted from sorted cells with the Quick-DNA Microprep Kit. TCRbeta DNA was amplified with the immunoSEQ hsTCRbeta kit following the manufacturer's protocol. An Illumina MiSeq instrument was used to sequence the TCRbeta libraries. In the source study's methods: Following removal of out-of-frame sequences, approximately 2.1 million distinct TCRbeta sequences were retained, with an average of around 70,000 per individual. Each individual was scored according to the count of approximately 170 previously reported CMV-associated TCRbeta sequences and the total productive distinct TCRbeta count. A beta-binomial model was reimplemented in Python, and random forests from scikit-learn, run with default parameters, were trained on data from the US cohort. Classifier performance on the Belgian cohort was reported as the median AUC with percentile confidence intervals calculated over 10,000 bootstrap iterations. The immuneACCESS repertoire file appears here via TCRdb, limited to in-frame rearrangements. These files lack a portion of the clones; in checked studies, under half of the deficit traces to unresolved V genes, and the cause of the others is not known. The V and J calls and the clone size are those of that table, but D and trimming were determined from the DNA. The sample table holds tens of thousands of clones, of which 80% to 90% were seen once. Approximately 1.9% of the sample is in the top ten clones.

A FACSAria II was used to sort memory CD4+ T cells, defined as single viable CD3+CD4+CD8-CD45RO+ cells. CMV serostatus was determined using a Roche Elecsys assay that detects serum IgG against CMV pp150, pp28, p38 and p52. Once the samples were thawed, total CD4+ T cells were enriched through positive selection using CD4 magnetic microbeads. Samples originated from another study that specifically interrogated the CD4+ T cell memory repertoire. Peripheral blood mononuclear cells were isolated and cryopreserved following standard operating procedures; serum was stored at -80 °C. CD3-PerCP (BW264/56), CD4-APC (RPA-T4), CD45RO-PE (UCHT1) and CD8-Pacific Orange (3B5) antibodies were used for staining, and non-viable cells were excluded with Sytox blue. These data belong to a study of memory CD4+ T cells and cytomegalovirus serostatus (dated by TCRdb to between 2018 and 2021). For the study in its entirety: The roughly 35 healthy Belgian adults in the cohort included 9 who were CMV seropositive and around 25 who were CMV seronegative. To replicate a published TCR-based CMV serostatus classifier, the study sequenced CD4+ memory TCRbeta repertoires from a Belgian cohort whose cytomegalovirus serostatus was known.

Findings and caveats that apply to the study as a whole: Results were interpreted as suggesting that the CMV-associated TCR signature is largely present in the CD4+ memory repertoire. CMV serostatus prediction reached a median bootstrapped AUC of around 0.95 with the original framework and just under 0.93 with a US-trained random forest. Only CD4+CD45RO+ memory cells were sequenced, in contrast to the original study, which included naive and memory CD4+ and CD8+ populations. Among the 150 to 200 previously reported CMV-associated TCRbeta sequences, 67 showed up in the CD4+ memory repertoires, with each one found in between one and five individuals. On the Belgian cohort, the classifier based on the original framework reached a median bootstrapped AUC of about 0.95, with a 95% CI of 0.76-1.00.

V and J lose 2 bases and 7 bases, and a span of 14 bases separates them. Taken from cysteine to phenylalanine, the CDR3 has 14 residues. Just the 42-base CDR3 DNA is kept, in frame starting at base 1. For CDR1 and CDR2, the germline V gene (reference sequence) lists SEHNR and FQNEAQ. This TCR derives from an adult in good health and CMV-seropositive. Sequencing input: memory CD4+ T cells from blood. The rearranged chain carries TRBV7-9 and TRBJ1-2, with a tentative D gene TRBD1 over 5 matching bases. This receptor carries the CDR3 CASSLLDRVVGYTF. The DNA sequence is as follows: TGTGCCAGCAGCTTACTCGACAGAGTGGTTGGCTACACCTTC.